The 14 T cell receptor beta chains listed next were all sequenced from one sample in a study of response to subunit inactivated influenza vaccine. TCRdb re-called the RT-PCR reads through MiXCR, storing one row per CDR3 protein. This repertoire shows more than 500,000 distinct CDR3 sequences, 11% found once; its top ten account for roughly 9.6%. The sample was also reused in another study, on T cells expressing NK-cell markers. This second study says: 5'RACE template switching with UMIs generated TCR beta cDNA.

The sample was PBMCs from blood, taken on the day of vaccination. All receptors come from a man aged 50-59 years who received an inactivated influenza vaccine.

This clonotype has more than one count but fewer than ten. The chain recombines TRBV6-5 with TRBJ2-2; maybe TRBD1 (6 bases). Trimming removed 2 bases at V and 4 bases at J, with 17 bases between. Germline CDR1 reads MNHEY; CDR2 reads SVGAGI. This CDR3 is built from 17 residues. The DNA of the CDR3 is TGTGCCAGCAGTTACGGGGGCGGACAGCTCGGCACCGGGGAGCTGTTTTTT. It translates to CASSYGGGQLGTGELFF.

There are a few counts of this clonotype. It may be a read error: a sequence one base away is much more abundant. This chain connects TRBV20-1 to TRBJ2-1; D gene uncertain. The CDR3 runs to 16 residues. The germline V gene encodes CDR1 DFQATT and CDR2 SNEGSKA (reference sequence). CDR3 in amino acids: CCARPVGSQAYNEQFF. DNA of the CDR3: TGCTGTGCTAGACCCGTGGGCTCCCAGGCTTACAATGAGCAGTTCTTC.

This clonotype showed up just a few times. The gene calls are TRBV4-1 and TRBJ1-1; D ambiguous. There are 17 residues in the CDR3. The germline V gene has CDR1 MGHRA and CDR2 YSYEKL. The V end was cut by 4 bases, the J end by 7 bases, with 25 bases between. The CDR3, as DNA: TGCGCCAGCAGCCTCGGCCACCCCCGTGGCTCAACGGATGAAGCTTTCTTT. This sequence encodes CASSLGHPRGSTDEAFF.

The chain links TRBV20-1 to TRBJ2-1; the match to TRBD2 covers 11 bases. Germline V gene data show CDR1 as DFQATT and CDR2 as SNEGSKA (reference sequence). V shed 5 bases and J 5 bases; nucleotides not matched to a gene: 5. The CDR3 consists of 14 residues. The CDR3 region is CSARTSGSHNEQFF. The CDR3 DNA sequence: TGCAGTGCTCGGACTAGCGGGTCTCACAATGAGCAGTTCTTC.

As DNA, the CDR3 is TGTGCCAGCAGGAGGGGCTACAATGAGCAGTTCTTC. This translates into CASRRGYNEQFF. This chain links TRBV27 with TRBJ2-1; D may correspond to TRBD1 or TRBD2 (5 bases each). The CDR3 is made up of 12 amino acids. V was trimmed by 6 bases and J by 3 bases, leaving 6 bases between them. The germline V gene has CDR1 MNHEY and CDR2 SMNVEV (reference sequence).

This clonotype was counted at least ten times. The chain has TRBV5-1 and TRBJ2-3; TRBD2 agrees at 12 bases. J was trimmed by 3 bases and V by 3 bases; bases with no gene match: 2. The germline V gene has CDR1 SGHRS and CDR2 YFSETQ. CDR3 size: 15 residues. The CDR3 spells CASSSGTSGTDTQYF. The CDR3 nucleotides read TGCGCCAGCAGCTCTGGGACTAGCGGGACAGATACGCAGTATTTT.

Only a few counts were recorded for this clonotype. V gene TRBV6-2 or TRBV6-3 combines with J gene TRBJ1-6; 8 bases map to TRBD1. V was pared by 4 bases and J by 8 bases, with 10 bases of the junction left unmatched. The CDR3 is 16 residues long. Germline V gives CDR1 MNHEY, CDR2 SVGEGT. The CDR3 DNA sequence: TGTGCCAGCAGTTTCACAAGACAGGGGCGGGATTCACCCCTCCACTTT. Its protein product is CASSFTRQGRDSPLHF.

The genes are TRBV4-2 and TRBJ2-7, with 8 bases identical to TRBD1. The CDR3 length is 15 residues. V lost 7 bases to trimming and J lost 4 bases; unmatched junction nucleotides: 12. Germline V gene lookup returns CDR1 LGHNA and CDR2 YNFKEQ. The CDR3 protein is CASTLRATGAYEQYF. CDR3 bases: TGTGCCAGCACTTTAAGAGCGACAGGGGCATACGAGCAGTACTTC.

CDR3: CASSFLGLAGGGAQYF. In DNA, the CDR3 is TGTGCCAGCAGTTTCCTCGGTTTAGCGGGAGGTGGGGCGCAGTATTTT. The rearrangement links TRBV27 to TRBJ2-3, with TRBD2 matching over 10 bases. The V segment lost 3 bases and the J segment 10 bases; nucleotides outside the gene matches: 13. Germline V lookup: CDR1 MNHEY, CDR2 SMNVEV (reference sequence). The CDR3 is 16 residues long.

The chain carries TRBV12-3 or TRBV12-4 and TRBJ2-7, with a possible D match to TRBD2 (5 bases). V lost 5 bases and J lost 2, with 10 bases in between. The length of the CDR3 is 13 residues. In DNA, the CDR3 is TGTGCCAGCAGTCTGACTACTCCCTACGAGCAGTACTTC. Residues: CASSLTTPYEQYF.

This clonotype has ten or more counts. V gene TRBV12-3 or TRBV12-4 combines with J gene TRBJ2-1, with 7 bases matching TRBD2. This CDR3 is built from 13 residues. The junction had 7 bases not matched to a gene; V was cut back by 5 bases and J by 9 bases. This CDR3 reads CASSTPPGGEQFF. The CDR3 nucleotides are TGTGCCAGCAGTACACCTCCGGGGGGTGAGCAGTTCTTC.

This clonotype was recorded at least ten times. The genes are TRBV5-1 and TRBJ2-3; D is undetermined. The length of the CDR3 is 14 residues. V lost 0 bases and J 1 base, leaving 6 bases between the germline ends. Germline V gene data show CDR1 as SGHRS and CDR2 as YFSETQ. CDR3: CASSLAAGTDTQYF. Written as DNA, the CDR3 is TGCGCCAGCAGCTTGGCTGCAGGCACAGATACGCAGTATTTT.

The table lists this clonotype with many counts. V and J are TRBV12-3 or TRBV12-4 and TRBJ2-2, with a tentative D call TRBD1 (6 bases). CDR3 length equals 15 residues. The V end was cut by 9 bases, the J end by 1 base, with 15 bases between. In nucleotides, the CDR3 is TGTGCCAGTACCCCTGGGGGCAGGAACACCGGGGAGCTGTTTTTT. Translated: CASTPGGRNTGELFF.

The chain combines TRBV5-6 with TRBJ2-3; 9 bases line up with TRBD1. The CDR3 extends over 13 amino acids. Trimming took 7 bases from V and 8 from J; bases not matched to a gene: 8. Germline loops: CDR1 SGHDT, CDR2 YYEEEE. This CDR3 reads CASLTGGWGTQYF. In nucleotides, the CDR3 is TGTGCCAGCCTAACAGGGGGCTGGGGTACGCAGTATTTT. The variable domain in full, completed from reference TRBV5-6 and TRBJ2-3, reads DAGVTQSPTHLIKTRGQQVTLRCSPKSGHDTVSWYQQALGQGPQFIFQYYEEEERQRGNFPDRFSGHQFPNYSSELNVNALLLGDSALYLCASLTGGWGTQYFGPGTRLTVL.